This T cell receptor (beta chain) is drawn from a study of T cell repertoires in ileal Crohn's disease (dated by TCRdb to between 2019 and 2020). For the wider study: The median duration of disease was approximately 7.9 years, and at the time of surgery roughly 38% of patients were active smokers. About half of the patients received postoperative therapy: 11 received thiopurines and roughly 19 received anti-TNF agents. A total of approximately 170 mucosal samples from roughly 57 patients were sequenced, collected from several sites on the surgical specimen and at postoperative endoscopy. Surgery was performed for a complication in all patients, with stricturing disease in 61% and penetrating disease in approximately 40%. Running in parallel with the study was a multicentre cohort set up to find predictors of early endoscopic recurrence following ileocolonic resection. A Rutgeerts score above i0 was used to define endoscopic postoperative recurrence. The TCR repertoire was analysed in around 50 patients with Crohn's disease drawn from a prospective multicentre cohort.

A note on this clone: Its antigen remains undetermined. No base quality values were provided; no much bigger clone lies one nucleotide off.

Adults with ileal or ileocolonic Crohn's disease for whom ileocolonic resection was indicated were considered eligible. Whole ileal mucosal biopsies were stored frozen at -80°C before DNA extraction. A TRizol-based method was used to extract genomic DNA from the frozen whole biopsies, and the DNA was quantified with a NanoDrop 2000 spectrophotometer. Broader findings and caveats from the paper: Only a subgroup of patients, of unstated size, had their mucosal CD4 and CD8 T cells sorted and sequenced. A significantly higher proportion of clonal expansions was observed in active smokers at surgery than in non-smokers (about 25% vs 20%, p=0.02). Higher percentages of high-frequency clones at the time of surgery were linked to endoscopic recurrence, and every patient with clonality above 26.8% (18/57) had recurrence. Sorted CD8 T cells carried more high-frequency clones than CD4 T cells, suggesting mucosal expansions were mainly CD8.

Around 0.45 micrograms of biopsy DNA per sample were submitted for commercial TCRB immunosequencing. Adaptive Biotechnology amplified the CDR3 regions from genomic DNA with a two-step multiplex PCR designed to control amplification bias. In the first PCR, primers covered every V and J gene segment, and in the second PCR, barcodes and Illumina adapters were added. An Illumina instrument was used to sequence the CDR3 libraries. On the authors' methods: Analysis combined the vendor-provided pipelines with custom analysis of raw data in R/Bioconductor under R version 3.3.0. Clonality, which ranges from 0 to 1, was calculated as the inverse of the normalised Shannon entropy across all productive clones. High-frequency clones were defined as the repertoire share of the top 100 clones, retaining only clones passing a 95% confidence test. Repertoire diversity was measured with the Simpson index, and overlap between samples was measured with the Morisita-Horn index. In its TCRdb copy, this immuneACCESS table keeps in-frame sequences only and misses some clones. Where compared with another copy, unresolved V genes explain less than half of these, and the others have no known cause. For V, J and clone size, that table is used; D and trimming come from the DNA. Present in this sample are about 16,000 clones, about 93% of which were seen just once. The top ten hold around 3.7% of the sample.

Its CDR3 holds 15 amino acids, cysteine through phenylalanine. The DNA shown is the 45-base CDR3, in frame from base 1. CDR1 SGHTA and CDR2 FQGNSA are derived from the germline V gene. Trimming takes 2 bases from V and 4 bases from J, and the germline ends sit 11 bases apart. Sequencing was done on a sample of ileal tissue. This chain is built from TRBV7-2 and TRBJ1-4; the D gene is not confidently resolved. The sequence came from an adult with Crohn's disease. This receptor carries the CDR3 CASSLTVSLNEKLFF. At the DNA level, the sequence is TGTGCCAGCAGCTTAACGGTGTCTCTTAATGAAAAACTGTTTTTT.